This T cell receptor (beta chain) was captured by sequencing in a study of T-cell reconstitution after alpha-beta-depleted transplantation in children. Study findings and constraints: Reported findings indicate that, about two months after transplant, alpha-beta T cells came from several hundred expanded clones, which were derived from non-depleted graft cells. It was newly produced T cells that mostly accounted for T-cell counts and diversity one year after transplant.

V was pared by 7 bases and J by 4 bases, with 17 bases between. This CDR3 contains 15 residues. Germline V gives CDR1 SGHTA, CDR2 FQGNSA. This clonotype has a count of ten or more. Its antigen remains unidentified. A library of TCRbeta sequences, prepared with unique molecular identifiers, was generated. TCRdb called the PCR reads again in MiXCR, with one record for every CDR3 protein. The repertoire holds about 600,000 distinct CDR3 sequences, with under 15% as singletons. This clonotype was sampled from a male patient younger than 18 who had a stem cell transplant for acute myeloid leukemia, so the T cells may come from the graft donor. Sequenced material: PBMCs, mostly from graft donor cells, taken 360 days after TCRalphabeta/CD19-depleted stem cell transplant. The chain carries TRBV7-2 and TRBJ2-1, with D possibly TRBD2 on 5 matching bases. The CDR3 DNA follows: TGTGCCAGCACACTTGAGATTAGGACTTACAATGAGCAGTTCTTC. This encodes CASTLEIRTYNEQFF.